These 15 T cell receptor beta chains were all obtained from the same sample, sequenced in a study of shared clonotypes between healthy human individuals. The repertoire was sequenced with immunoSEQ multiplex PCR; TCRdb's copy has only in-frame clones and lacks some. The sample includes about 2.4 million clones, roughly 93% seen only once; the top ten take about 0.39%. Sequencing was done on a sample of naive CD4+ T cells from PBMCs. Noted subset: CD45RA+ positively selected. The receptor source for this set is a man aged 18 to 30 in good health. Some clones in this sample may be carry-over from other donors' samples.

The chain is built from TRBV6-5 and TRBJ2-2, with 7 bases identical to TRBD2. From germline, CDR1 is MNHEY and CDR2 SVGAGI. J was trimmed by 0 bases and V by 6 bases; bases with no gene match: 1. This CDR3 comprises 14 residues. This chain's CDR3 is CASRGGTNTGELFF. CDR3 nucleotides: TGTGCCAGCAGGGGAGGGACGAACACCGGGGAGCTGTTTTTT.

This clone was observed once. The rearrangement uses TRBV11-2 and TRBJ2-3, with D maybe TRBD2 (6 bases). The V end was cut by 6 bases, the J end by 1 base, with 11 bases between. Per germline, CDR1 SGHAT and CDR2 FQNNGV. The length of the CDR3 is 14 residues. CDR3 sequence (DNA): TGTGCCAGCAGACGCCCGGGAGGCACAGATACGCAGTATTTT. Its protein product is CASRRPGGTDTQYF.

The J gene is TRBJ1-1, the V gene TRBV30; 7 bases match TRBD1. The CDR3 is 13 residues long. V was clipped by 0 bases and J by 7 bases; unmatched bases: 5. Germline CDR1 and CDR2: GTSNPN and SVGIG (reference sequence). The CDR3, as DNA: TGTGCCTGGAGTGTAGAAGGGACAGTTGAAGCTTTCTTT. As protein: CAWSVEGTVEAFF.

The chain has TRBV5-5 and TRBJ1-5; D perhaps matches TRBD1 (5 bases). Germline V gene data show CDR1 as SGHKS and CDR2 as YYEKEE (reference sequence). Between the trimmed V and J ends, which lost 0 bases and 8 bases, there was a span of 9 bases. The CDR3 has 13 residues. In DNA, the CDR3 is TGTGCCAGCAGCTTGGGCCTAGGGGAGCCCCAGCATTTT. Residues: CASSLGLGEPQHF.

The chain recombines TRBV9 with TRBJ2-7, with D possibly called TRBD1 or TRBD2 (5 bases each). The V gene lost 0 bases and the J gene lost 1 base, with 8 bases spanning the gap. Per germline, CDR1 SGDLS and CDR2 YYNGEE. The CDR3 is 14 amino acids. DNA for the CDR3: TGTGCCAGCAGCGTAGGGGGGATGTCCTACGAGCAGTACTTC. Translated: CASSVGGMSYEQYF.

The chain uses TRBV25-1 and TRBJ2-6; D is perhaps TRBD2 (5 bases). Germline loops: CDR1 MGHDK, CDR2 SYGVNS. The CDR3 contains 13 residues. V was clipped by 8 bases and J by 4 bases, with 9 bases between them. The CDR3, as DNA: TGTGCCAGCCGGGGAGCCGGGGCCAACGTCCTGACTTTC. Its protein is CASRGAGANVLTF.

The CDR3 sequence is CASSPSGGSGYTF. The CDR3 coding sequence is TGTGCCAGCAGTCCGTCTGGAGGGAGTGGCTACACCTTC. The chain combines TRBV27 with TRBJ1-2, with D uncertain. Trimming removed 5 bases from V and 7 bases from J, with 14 bases in between. Germline V gene data show CDR1 as MNHEY and CDR2 as SMNVEV (reference sequence). This CDR3 is built from 13 residues.

Note on this clone: This sample also contains other DNA sequences that code for the same CDR3. This chain links TRBV7-2 with TRBJ2-3; 7 bases are shared with TRBD2. This CDR3 region has 14 residues. J was trimmed by 6 bases and V by 5 bases; bases with no gene match: 8. Germline loops: CDR1 SGHTA, CDR2 FQGNSA. The CDR3 spells CASSQAGWGDTQYF. The DNA of the CDR3 is TGTGCCAGCAGCCAAGCGGGATGGGGCGATACGCAGTATTTT.

V and J are TRBV7-6 and TRBJ1-5; D is ambiguous. The germline CDR1 and CDR2 sequences are SGHVS and FNYEAQ. Trimming removed 3 bases at V and 0 bases at J, with 6 bases between. The length of the CDR3 is 14 residues. DNA of the CDR3: TGTGCCAGCAGCTTGCGGGTTAGCAATCAGCCCCAGCATTTT. It is translated as CASSLRVSNQPQHF.

This chain links TRBV7-8 with TRBJ2-3; 8 bases align to TRBD2. The V and J ends lost 5 bases and 4 bases, in that order; junction bases with no gene match: 5. The CDR3 spans 14 residues. The germline V gene has CDR1 SGHVS and CDR2 FQNEAQ. The CDR3 reads CASSTRTSPDTQYF. The CDR3 coding sequence is TGTGCCAGCAGCACCAGGACTAGCCCAGATACGCAGTATTTT.

The chain employs TRBV20-1 and TRBJ1-2; D uncertain. Trimming took 5 bases from V and 8 from J, leaving 9 bases between them. This CDR3 has 10 residues. Germline-derived CDR1 and CDR2 are DFQATT and SNEGSKA (reference sequence). The CDR3 nucleotides read TGCAGTGCTGTCGGGATAGGCTACACCTTC. Translated, it gives CSAVGIGYTF.

This chain links TRBV7-9 with TRBJ1-1; D not certain. The CDR3 is made up of 16 amino acids. Germline CDR1 is SEHNR and CDR2 is FQNEAQ (reference sequence). V lost 2 bases and J 0 bases, leaving 13 bases between the germline ends. For the CDR3, the DNA is TGTGCCAGCAGCTTAATTGGTTCGTTGATGAACACTGAAGCTTTCTTT. This sequence encodes CASSLIGSLMNTEAFF.

The chain links TRBV27 to TRBJ2-2; 12 bases match TRBD1. V was pared by 5 bases and J by 2 bases, with 3 bases of the junction left unmatched. CDR1 and CDR2 from the germline V gene are MNHEY and SMNVEV (reference sequence). The length of the CDR3 is 16 residues. In DNA form, the CDR3 reads TGTGCCAGCAGTCGAGGGACAGGGGGCAACACCGGGGAGCTGTTTTTT. Its protein product is CASSRGTGGNTGELFF.

The rearrangement links TRBV13 to TRBJ2-1; D is perhaps TRBD2 (5 bases). The V end was cut by 5 bases, the J end by 2 bases, with 13 bases between. Germline V lookup: CDR1 PRHDT, CDR2 FYEKMQ (reference sequence). This CDR3 contains 15 residues. In DNA form, the CDR3 reads TGTGCCAGCAGCGAAAGCGGTACCCCCTACAATGAGCAGTTCTTC. Protein product: CASSESGTPYNEQFF.

In this sample, this clone turned up a few times. Different DNA sequences within this sample yield the same CDR3. V and J are TRBV2 and TRBJ1-5; TRBD1 might be the D (5 bases). CDR3 length: 12 amino acids. Germline loops: CDR1 SNHLY, CDR2 FYNNEI. V dropped 3 bases and J dropped 9 bases, with 9 bases sitting between them. CDR3 sequence (DNA): TGTGCCAGCAGTGAGGGGCCCGGGCCCCAGCATTTT. Translation: CASSEGPGPQHF. The full variable domain, in which reference TRBV2 and TRBJ1-5 provide the parts outside the CDR3, is EPEVTQTPSHQVTQMGQEVILRCVPISNHLYFYWYRQILGQKVEFLVSFYNNEISEKSEIFDDQFSVERPDGSNFTLKIRSTKLEDSAMYFCASSEGPGPQHFGDGTRLSIL.